What follows are 11 T cell receptor beta chains derived from one specimen sequenced in a study of blood T cell repertoires in COVID-19. The repertoire was sequenced with immunoSEQ multiplex PCR; TCRdb's copy has only in-frame clones and lacks some. This table has 200,000 to 250,000 clones, roughly 90% appearing once. The material sequenced was PBMCs or T cells enriched from blood (not recorded which). The receptors derive from a man between 18 and 35 years old with acute COVID-19.

The chain couples TRBV14 to TRBJ2-5; TRBD2 matches at 11 bases. This CDR3 comprises 14 residues. V shed 4 bases and J 4 bases; nucleotides not matched to a gene: 2. Germline V gene data show CDR1 as SGHDN and CDR2 as FVKESK. In DNA form, the CDR3 reads TGTGCCAGCAGCCGTGGACTAGCGGGAGAGACCCAGTACTTC. Translating gives CASSRGLAGETQYF. Combining the CDR3 with reference TRBV14 and TRBJ2-5 gives the whole variable domain EAGVTQFPSHSVIEKGQTVTLRCDPISGHDNLYWYRRVMGKEIKFLLHFVKESKQDESGMPNNRFLAERTGGTYSTLKVQPAELEDSGVYFCASSRGLAGETQYFGPGTRLLVL.

This clone has a single count. The rearrangement uses TRBV4-3 and TRBJ1-3; 9 bases are shared with TRBD1. The CDR3 loop spans 17 amino acids. CDR1 is LGHNA, CDR2 YSLEER, per germline. V shed 0 bases and J 9 bases; nucleotides not matched to a gene: 12. CDR3 sequence: CASSQDPGTGRGSTIYF. CDR3 DNA sequence: TGCGCCAGCAGCCAAGATCCCGGGACAGGGAGGGGGAGCACCATATATTTT.

This clone was detected a few times. V gene TRBV7-8 combines with J gene TRBJ1-5; possibly TRBD1 for D (6 bases). This CDR3 spans 15 amino acids. CDR1 and CDR2 from the germline V gene are SGHVS and FQNEAQ. Trimming pared 0 bases from V and 2 bases from J, leaving 8 bases between. In nucleotides, the CDR3 is TGTGCCAGCAGCTTAGCGGGGGCAGGCAATCAGCCCCAGCATTTT. Translated, it gives CASSLAGAGNQPQHF.

The gene calls are TRBV28 and TRBJ2-1, with 7 bases aligning to TRBD2. Germline V gene sequence: CDR1 MDHEN, CDR2 SYDVKM. The CDR3 runs to 14 residues. V trimming: 2 bases; J trimming: 7 bases; junction bases outside the gene matches: 5. The CDR3 DNA reads TGTGCCAGCAGTTTAGCGGGAGCTGCGAATGAGCAGTTCTTC. It is translated as CASSLAGAANEQFF. Variable domain in full (rest from reference TRBV28 and TRBJ2-1): DVKVTQSSRYLVKRTGEKVFLECVQDMDHENMFWYRQDPGLGLRLIYFSYDVKMKEKGDIPEGYSVSREKKERFSLILESASTNQTSMYLCASSLAGAANEQFFGPGTRLTVL.

The rearrangement uses TRBV4-1 and TRBJ2-1; 8 nucleotides match TRBD2. With 2 bases clipped from V and 9 bases from J, the junction kept 6 bases outside the gene matches. CDR1 and CDR2 (germline): MGHRA, YSYEKL. This CDR3 has 14 amino acids. CDR3 loop: CASSQRREVSEQFF. CDR3 DNA sequence: TGCGCCAGCAGCCAAAGGCGGGAGGTCAGTGAGCAGTTCTTC.

The rearrangement joins TRBV28 to TRBJ2-2; tentatively, D is TRBD2 (5 bases). From germline, CDR1 is MDHEN and CDR2 SYDVKM. The CDR3 is 14 residues long. Trimming removed 4 bases at V and 1 base at J, with 7 bases between. CDR3 coding DNA: TGTGCCAGCAGTTCTCGGGGGAACACCGGGGAGCTGTTTTTT. Translated: CASSSRGNTGELFF. The full variable domain, in which reference TRBV28 and TRBJ2-2 provide the parts outside the CDR3, is DVKVTQSSRYLVKRTGEKVFLECVQDMDHENMFWYRQDPGLGLRLIYFSYDVKMKEKGDIPEGYSVSREKKERFSLILESASTNQTSMYLCASSSRGNTGELFFGEGSRLTVL.

This clone was observed once. The chain joins TRBV6-5 to TRBJ1-1; weak D call: TRBD1 (6 bases). The CDR3 is 14 residues long. Trimming removed 6 bases at V and 1 base at J, with 12 bases between. CDR1 and CDR2 (germline): MNHEY, SVGAGI. The CDR3 loop is CASRIGQKNTEAFF. As DNA, the CDR3 is TGTGCCAGCAGGATAGGACAGAAGAACACTGAAGCTTTCTTT.

The rearrangement uses TRBV13 and TRBJ2-7, with 11 bases that match TRBD2. The CDR3 runs 15 residues. V dropped 2 bases and J dropped 6; count of bases not matched to a gene: 6. Per germline, CDR1 PRHDT and CDR2 FYEKMQ (reference sequence). In DNA, the CDR3 is TGTGCCAGCAGCTTATGGGCTAGCGGGAGGCGCGAGCAGTACTTC. It encodes CASSLWASGRREQYF.

The chain joins TRBV3-1 (or the pseudogene TRBV3-2) to TRBJ1-2; D gene uncertain. Trimming cost V 1 base and J 6 bases, with 12 bases left between them. Germline CDR1 LGHDT, CDR2 YNNKEL (reference sequence). This CDR3 contains 14 residues. The CDR3 loop reads CASSQVQDGDGYTF. The CDR3 nucleotides read TGTGCCAGCAGCCAAGTTCAGGACGGGGATGGCTACACCTTC.

The CDR3 reads CASSPERSSGANVLTF. The DNA for the CDR3 is TGTGCCAGCAGTCCCGAGCGGAGCTCTGGGGCCAACGTCCTGACTTTC. This chain links TRBV27 with TRBJ2-6, with D possibly TRBD2 on 5 matching bases. Trimming left V 5 bases short and J 0 bases short, with 11 bases between. Germline V gene sequence: CDR1 MNHEY, CDR2 SMNVEV (reference sequence). The CDR3 loop spans 16 amino acids.

This sequence joins TRBV4-2 and TRBJ2-5; D remains ambiguous. Looked up from germline, CDR1 is LGHNA and CDR2 is YNFKEQ. V was pared by 0 bases and J by 4 bases, with 15 bases between. The CDR3 runs 16 residues. The CDR3 spells CASSQDYPRVRETQYF. For the CDR3, the DNA is TGTGCCAGCAGCCAAGATTATCCTAGAGTACGAGAGACCCAGTACTTC.